The T cell receptor (beta chain) described here comes from a study of pediatric ulcerative colitis. This clone showed up just once. Ulcerative colitis patients received no immunosuppressive medication before the diagnostic colonoscopy. This CDR3 comprises 17 residues. Deletions cut 0 bases from V and 2 bases from J, with 12 bases between. From germline, CDR1 is SGDLS and CDR2 YYNGEE. Data came from immunoSEQ multiplex PCR; TCRdb stores just in-frame clones and leaves some out. This sample has 12,000 to 15,000 clones, with 85% to 90% found just once. The sample consisted of blood. The gene calls are TRBV9 and TRBJ2-6; D may correspond to TRBD1 or TRBD2 (6 bases each). This receptor was obtained from a boy between 10 and 17 years old with moderate ulcerative colitis. This CDR3 is CASSVAGAPAGANVLTF. DNA of the CDR3: TGTGCCAGCAGCGTAGCGGGGGCGCCGGCTGGGGCCAACGTCCTGACTTTC.